Each of the 9 T cell receptor beta chains below was sequenced from the same sample in a study of Graves' ophthalmopathy and Graves' hyperthyroidism. Amplification targeted the TCR beta CDR3 regions, with RNA transcripts as the source material. The first-round RT-PCR employed HTBI primers together with the Qiagen OneStep RT-PCR kit. A multiplex PCR was then performed as the second round. MiXCR, applied by TCRdb to the multiplex PCR reads, yields one record per CDR3 protein. Here the sample spans around 26,000 distinct CDR3 sequences, around 50% being singletons. Material for sequencing was peripheral blood. The receptors come from an adult woman with stable Graves' hyperthyroidism.

This clonotype was recorded once. Because it lacks the conserved phenylalanine or tryptophan at the end, this CDR3 is likely a read error. The limits of the CDR3 on the DNA are not certain, so only TCRdb's listed CDR3 is given. This sequence joins TRBV12-3 or TRBV12-4 and TRBJ2-3; the DNA was not used to check the table's D call, TRBD1. Termini included, the CDR3 measures 16 amino acids. CDR3 protein: CASSLRQGASTDTQDS.

The genes are TRBV7-3 and TRBJ2-3; D perhaps matches TRBD2 (7 bases). Germline-derived CDR1 and CDR2 are SGHTA and FQGTGA. This CDR3 region has 16 residues. Deletions cut 1 base from V and 2 bases from J, with 13 bases between. The CDR3 DNA is TGTGCCAGCAGCTTAAACGGGGGGCAAGCCACAGATACGCAGTATTTT. It specifies CASSLNGGQATDTQYF.

In regard to this clonotype: No conserved phenylalanine or tryptophan is present at the end of the CDR3, so a read error is the likely explanation. The limits of the CDR3 on the DNA are not certain, so only TCRdb's listed CDR3 is given. The chain uses TRBV6-1 and TRBJ2-5; TRBD1, the D gene given by the table, was not confirmed from the DNA. The CDR3 is 8 residues long, counting both termini. Germline CDR1 MNHNS, CDR2 SASEGT. The CDR3 loop reads CASSNGGG.

This clonotype ranks as large (0.1 to 1%). The chain uses TRBV7-9 and TRBJ2-7; TRBD2 agrees at 8 bases. The CDR3 covers 15 residues. From germline, CDR1 is SEHNR and CDR2 FQNEAQ (reference sequence). Trimming removed 4 bases from V and 3 bases from J; junction bases left unmatched: 8. CDR3 coding DNA: TGTGCCAGCAGCTCACGGGGGGGGAAGAACTACGAGCAGTACTTC. It translates to CASSSRGGKNYEQYF.

This clonotype was detected ten times or more. A much larger clone differs from this one at a single base, so this may be a read error. The chain is built from TRBV5-8 and TRBJ2-7; TRBD1 agrees at 10 bases. Trimming cost V 4 bases and J 7 bases; bases outside gene matches: 8. The CDR3 runs 14 residues. The germline V gene encodes CDR1 SGHTS and CDR2 YDEGEE. The CDR3 protein is CASSMTGGAREQYF. CDR3 coding DNA: TGTGCCAGCAGCATGACAGGGGGCGCTAGAGAGCAGTACTTC.

The rearrangement joins TRBV28 to TRBJ1-1, with unresolved D. V lost 10 bases, J lost 6 bases, and 15 bases lay in between. The germline CDR1 and CDR2 sequences are MDHEN and SYDVKM. The CDR3 extends over 12 amino acids. The CDR3 loop reads CATELWGSEAFF. Here the CDR3 DNA reads TGTGCCACGGAGCTCTGGGGTTCTGAAGCTTTCTTT.

This clonotype was found many times. The J gene is TRBJ2-5, the V gene TRBV12-3 or TRBV12-4; D gene ambiguous. The CDR3 runs to 13 residues. V lost 3 bases and J lost 0, with 5 bases in between. The CDR3 bases are TGTGCCAGCAGTTTTGGGTACCAAGAGACCCAGTACTTC. This sequence encodes CASSFGYQETQYF.

The chain combines TRBV7-3 with TRBJ2-1; 8 nucleotides line up with TRBD1. The CDR3 has 14 residues. J was trimmed by 8 bases and V by 3 bases; bases with no gene match: 6. Germline lookup yields CDR1 SGHTA and CDR2 FQGTGA. The CDR3 region has the DNA TGTGCCAGCAGCTTTGGGACAGGAAGACATGAGCAGTTCTTC. It translates to CASSFGTGRHEQFF.

This clonotype is medium-sized. The chain links TRBV19 to TRBJ1-5; D is uncertain. V was trimmed by 1 base and J by 3 bases, leaving 10 bases between them. Germline loops: CDR1 LNHDA, CDR2 SQIVND (reference sequence). The CDR3 is made up of 15 amino acids. The CDR3 nucleotides are TGTGCCAGTAGTATAGGAGGGCAGAACAATCAGCCCCAGCATTTT. Residues: CASSIGGQNNQPQHF. Full variable domain (remainder filled in from reference TRBV19 and TRBJ1-5): DGGITQSPKYLFRKEGQNVTLSCEQNLNHDAMYWYRQDPGQGLRLIYYSQIVNDFQKGDIAEGYSVSREKKESFPLTVTSAQKNPTAFYLCASSIGGQNNQPQHFGDGTRLSIL.